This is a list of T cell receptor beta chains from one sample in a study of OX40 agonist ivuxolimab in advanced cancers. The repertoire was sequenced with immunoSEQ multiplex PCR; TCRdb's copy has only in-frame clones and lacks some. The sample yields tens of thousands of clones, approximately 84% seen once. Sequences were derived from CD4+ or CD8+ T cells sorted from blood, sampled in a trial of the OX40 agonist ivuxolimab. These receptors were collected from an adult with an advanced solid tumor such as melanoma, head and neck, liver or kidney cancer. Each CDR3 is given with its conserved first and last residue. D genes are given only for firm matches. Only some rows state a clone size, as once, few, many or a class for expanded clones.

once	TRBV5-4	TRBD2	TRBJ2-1	CASSLGLAGTEQFF	TGTGCCAGCAGCTTAGGACTAGCGGGAACTGAGCAGTTCTTC
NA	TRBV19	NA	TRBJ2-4	CASSMGRLAKNIQYF	TGTGCCAGTAGTATGGGCAGGTTAGCCAAAAACATTCAGTACTTC
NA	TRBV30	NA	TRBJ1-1	CAWMGRGGTEAFF	TGTGCCTGGATGGGCAGGGGAGGAACTGAAGCTTTCTTT
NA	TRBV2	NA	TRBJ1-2	CASSLRGLDGYTF	TGTGCCAGCAGCTTGAGAGGGTTAGATGGCTACACCTTC
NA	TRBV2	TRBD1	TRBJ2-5	CASKFFRGPETQYF	TGTGCCAGCAAGTTTTTTAGGGGGCCAGAGACCCAGTACTTC
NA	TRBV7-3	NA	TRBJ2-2	CASSLEGLNTGELFF	TGTGCCAGCAGCTTAGAGGGGTTGAACACCGGGGAGCTGTTTTTT
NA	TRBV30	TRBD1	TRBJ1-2	CAWGQAERYGYTF	TGTGCCTGGGGACAGGCTGAGCGGTATGGCTACACCTTC
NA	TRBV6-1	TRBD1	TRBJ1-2	CASSIRQGANYGYTF	TGTGCCAGCAGTATTCGACAGGGCGCTAACTATGGCTACACCTTC
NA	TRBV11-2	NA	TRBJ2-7	CASSLDRGSGEQYF	TGTGCCAGCAGCTTAGACAGGGGATCTGGCGAGCAGTACTTC
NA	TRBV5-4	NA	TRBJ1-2	CASSFSGGRNYGYTF	TGTGCCAGCAGCTTTTCCGGGGGCAGGAACTATGGCTACACCTTC
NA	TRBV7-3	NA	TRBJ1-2	CASSSEGVHGYTF	TGTGCCAGCAGCTCTGAGGGGGTTCATGGCTACACCTTC
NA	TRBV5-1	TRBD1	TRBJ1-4	CASSPGQGFEKLFF	TGCGCCAGCAGCCCTGGACAGGGGTTTGAAAAACTGTTTTTT
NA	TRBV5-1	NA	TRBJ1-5	CASSLVGGEPQHF	TGCGCCAGCAGCTTGGTGGGGGGAGAGCCCCAGCATTTT
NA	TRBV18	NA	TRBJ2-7	CASSAMGTTYEQYF	TGTGCCAGCTCGGCAATGGGGACGACCTACGAGCAGTACTTC
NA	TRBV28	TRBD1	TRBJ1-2	CASSLSDRTLQGYTF	TGTGCCAGCAGTTTATCGGACAGGACCCTCCAAGGCTACACCTTC
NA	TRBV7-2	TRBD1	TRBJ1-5	CASSLDRGGQPQHF	TGTGCCAGCAGCTTAGACAGGGGCGGTCAGCCCCAGCATTTT
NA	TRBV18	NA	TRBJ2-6	CASSPPGRGSSGANVLTF	TGTGCCAGCTCACCACCGGGCAGGGGAAGCTCTGGGGCCAACGTCCTGACTTTC
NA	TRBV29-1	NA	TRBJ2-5	CSVVPGQKNQETQYF	TGCAGCGTTGTCCCCGGACAGAAGAATCAAGAGACCCAGTACTTC
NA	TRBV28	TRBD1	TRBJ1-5	CASRYGTGLRQPQHF	TGTGCCAGCAGATACGGGACAGGGCTCCGGCAGCCCCAGCATTTT
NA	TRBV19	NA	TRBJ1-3	CASSQSKASSGNTIYF	TGTGCCAGTAGTCAATCAAAGGCGAGCTCTGGAAACACCATATATTTT
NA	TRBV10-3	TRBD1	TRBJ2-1	CAIMDRPYNEQFF	TGTGCCATCATGGACAGGCCCTACAATGAGCAGTTCTTC
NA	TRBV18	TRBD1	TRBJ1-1	CASSPGQWNTEAFF	TGTGCCAGCTCACCGGGACAGTGGAACACTGAAGCTTTCTTT
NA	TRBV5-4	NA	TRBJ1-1	CASSLGAGGTEAFF	TGTGCCAGCAGCTTGGGCGCGGGAGGGACTGAAGCTTTCTTT
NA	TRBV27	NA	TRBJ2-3	CASSSPSTPSTDTQYF	TGTGCCAGCAGTTCACCCTCTACTCCTAGCACAGATACGCAGTATTTT
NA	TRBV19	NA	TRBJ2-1	CASSTGPRSFF	TGTGCCAGTAGTACGGGCCCCCGTTCTTTCTTC
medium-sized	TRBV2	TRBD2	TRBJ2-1	CASGWTSGGTNEQFF	TGTGCCAGCGGATGGACTAGCGGGGGGACTAATGAGCAGTTCTTC